This entry features one T cell receptor (beta chain) sequence. The target antigen is unknown. One entry per CDR3 protein results from TCRdb running MiXCR on the 5' RACE reads. Here the sample spans around 110,000 distinct CDR3 sequences, more than 7.5% being singletons. The data originate from a study of T cells after yellow fever vaccination. The overall study: Preparation of the low-cell-number fractions used SMART-Seq v4 Ultra Low Input. Study-wide findings and caveats: Reappearing after the booster were most of the clones from primary vaccination (approximately 96% CD4, around 88% CD8). Some clonotypes, a small share, were shared between CD4 and CD8 compartments.

This CDR3 contains 15 residues. Unmatched junction bases numbered 5, after V lost 0 bases and J lost 6 bases. Germline V lookup: CDR1 MNHEY, CDR2 SVGEGT. The sample consisted of CD8+ T cells sorted from PBMCs, taken 45 days after the yellow fever booster vaccination. The chain combines TRBV6-2 or TRBV6-3 with TRBJ2-1; 7 bases map to TRBD2. This TCR came from a man under 40 who received the YFV17D yellow fever vaccine. The CDR3 bases are TGTGCCAGCAGTTACTCGTTCGGGGGGTTCAATGAGCAGTTCTTC. Its translation is CASSYSFGGFNEQFF.